These 23 T cell receptor beta chains originate from one sample sequenced in a study of blood T cell repertoires in COVID-19. The protocol was immunoSEQ multiplex PCR, while the TCRdb copy is restricted to in-frame clones and leaves out a portion. The sample has about 16,000 clones; approximately 89% are singletons. Sample: peripheral blood. These receptors all stem from a human donor in a cohort sampled during active COVID-19.

The chain couples TRBV18 to TRBJ1-2; TRBD1 might be the D (5 bases). Germline lookup yields CDR1 KGHSH and CDR2 LQKENI. The CDR3 runs 13 residues. The V end was cut by 6 bases, the J end by 4 bases, with 12 bases between. The CDR3 spells CASSTGGIYGYTF. Written as DNA, the CDR3 is TGTGCCAGCTCTACCGGGGGTATCTATGGCTACACCTTC.

The chain links TRBV10-3 to TRBJ2-1; a weak D match, TRBD2 (5 bases). Germline CDR1 and CDR2: ENHRY and SYGVKD. The V end lost 4 bases, the J end lost 5 bases, and 15 bases lay between the germline ends. This CDR3 is 15 amino acids long. In DNA, the CDR3 is TGTGCCATCAGTGCCTCTGGGCAGCGGAACAATGAGCAGTTCTTC. Translating it yields CAISASGQRNNEQFF.

The chain joins TRBV3-1 (or the pseudogene TRBV3-2) to TRBJ2-1, with 9 bases lining up with TRBD2. The CDR3 length is 14 residues. CDR1 is LGHDT, CDR2 YNNKEL, per germline (reference sequence). V shed 7 bases, J shed 5 bases, and the junction held 6 bases outside the gene matches. CDR3 protein: CASTFSGGDNEQFF. The CDR3 DNA reads TGTGCCAGCACGTTTAGCGGGGGAGACAATGAGCAGTTCTTC.

The chain is built from TRBV12-5 and TRBJ2-5, with 12 nucleotides matching TRBD2. The CDR3 sequence is 13 residues long. Germline-derived CDR1 and CDR2 are LGHNT and FRNRAP. V shed 6 bases and J 5 bases; nucleotides not matched to a gene: 1. CDR3 sequence (DNA): TGTGCTAGTGGGGGGACTAGCGGGGAGACCCAGTACTTC. This encodes CASGGTSGETQYF. Using reference TRBV12-5 and TRBJ2-5 for the parts outside the CDR3, the full variable domain is DARVTQTPRHKVTEMGQEVTMRCQPILGHNTVFWYRQTMMQGLELLAYFRNRAPLDDSGMPKDRFSAEMPDATLATLKIQPSEPRDSAVYFCASGGTSGETQYFGPGTRLLVL.

CDR3 sequence: CASSATPGQSSGNTIYF. The CDR3 coding sequence is TGTGCCAGCAGCGCCACTCCTGGACAGTCCTCTGGAAACACCATATATTTT. The J gene is TRBJ1-3, the V gene TRBV9; D is possibly TRBD1 (6 bases). The ends were cut back, 3 bases at V and 0 bases at J, with 16 bases in the middle. Looked up from germline, CDR1 is SGDLS and CDR2 is YYNGEE. The CDR3 sequence is 17 residues long.

The chain couples TRBV5-6 to TRBJ1-1; D gene ambiguous. Trimming took 0 bases from V and 5 from J, leaving 8 bases between them. Germline V gene sequence: CDR1 SGHDT, CDR2 YYEEEE. The CDR3 is 13 residues long. The CDR3 nucleotides read TGTGCCAGCAGCTTGGACCGGCGGACTGAAGCTTTCTTT. Translating it yields CASSLDRRTEAFF. The variable domain in full, with the rest retrieved from reference TRBV5-6 and TRBJ1-1, is DAGVTQSPTHLIKTRGQQVTLRCSPKSGHDTVSWYQQALGQGPQFIFQYYEEEERQRGNFPDRFSGHQFPNYSSELNVNALLLGDSALYLCASSLDRRTEAFFGQGTRLTVV.

This sequence joins TRBV19 and TRBJ2-1, with 7 bases identical to TRBD2. With V trimmed by 6 bases and J by 1 base, 3 bases remained unmatched. CDR1 and CDR2 (germline): LNHDA, SQIVND (reference sequence). This CDR3 region has 14 residues. The CDR3 region has the DNA TGTGCCAGTAGCTTACTAGCGTCCTACAATGAGCAGTTCTTC. This sequence encodes CASSLLASYNEQFF.

This clone came up a few times. The CDR3 is CASSLEGVGNTIYF. Here the CDR3 DNA reads TGTGCCAGCAGCTTAGAGGGGGTTGGAAACACCATATATTTT. The gene calls are TRBV7-2 and TRBJ1-3; weak D call: TRBD1 (6 bases). This CDR3 has 14 amino acids. Germline lookup yields CDR1 SGHTA and CDR2 FQGNSA. V was clipped by 1 base and J by 3 bases, with 7 bases between them.

The J gene is TRBJ2-1, the V gene TRBV28; 8 positions match TRBD2. V was pared by 6 bases and J by 12 bases, with 16 bases of the junction left unmatched. Looked up from germline, CDR1 is MDHEN and CDR2 is SYDVKM. The CDR3 loop spans 15 amino acids. The CDR3 DNA sequence: TGTGCCAGCAGCCCGGGGAGGCTTCAACGGGGGGGGCAGTTCTTC. Translating it yields CASSPGRLQRGGQFF.

V gene TRBV7-9 combines with J gene TRBJ1-6; D gene uncertain. This CDR3 has 13 residues. Germline V CDR1 and CDR2: SEHNR, FQNEAQ (reference sequence). The germline V and J ends were trimmed by 5 bases and 8 bases, with 10 bases remaining between them. The CDR3 region is CASSRAMDSPLHF. The CDR3 DNA sequence: TGTGCCAGCAGCCGAGCGATGGATTCACCCCTCCACTTT.

The chain joins TRBV2 to TRBJ2-7; no clear D. In germline, CDR1 is SNHLY, CDR2 FYNNEI. The CDR3 covers 14 residues. V shed 0 bases and J shed 3 bases, with 9 bases lying between them. DNA for the CDR3: TGTGCCAGCAGTGAAGCGGGCATGGGCTACGAGCAGTACTTC. Amino acid sequence: CASSEAGMGYEQYF.

The rearrangement uses TRBV6-5 and TRBJ2-1; 8 bases fit TRBD2. CDR3 size: 15 residues. With 2 bases clipped from V and 12 bases from J, the junction kept 12 bases outside the gene matches. Germline lookup yields CDR1 MNHEY and CDR2 SVGAGI. The CDR3 DNA sequence: TGTGCCAGCAGTTACGGGGGACTAGTGGGTTTTGTGCAGTTCTTC. Translated, it gives CASSYGGLVGFVQFF.

In nucleotides, the CDR3 is TGTGCCAGCAGCCCCGGGAGCTATGGCTACACCTTC. Translation: CASSPGSYGYTF. The chain combines TRBV6-5 with TRBJ1-2; D gene ambiguous. Germline V CDR1 and CDR2: MNHEY, SVGAGI. This CDR3 contains 12 residues. V was cut by 6 bases and J by 4 bases, with 9 bases left in between.

This chain links TRBV5-1 with TRBJ2-7, with TRBD1 identical over 8 bases. Trimming cost V 4 bases and J 6 bases; bases outside gene matches: 3. This CDR3 region has 12 residues. Germline loops: CDR1 SGHRS, CDR2 YFSETQ. CDR3 loop: CASSPGQGEQYF. The CDR3 nucleotides read TGCGCCAGCAGCCCCGGACAGGGCGAGCAGTACTTC.

V is TRBV28 and J is TRBJ2-2; a possible D gene is TRBD2 (7 bases). This CDR3 has 16 residues. The V end was cut by 6 bases, the J end by 6 bases, with 20 bases between. The germline gives CDR1 MDHEN, CDR2 SYDVKM. CDR3 in amino acids: CASSSRGPTFSGELFF. In DNA form, the CDR3 reads TGTGCCAGCAGCTCGCGGGGGCCTACCTTCTCCGGGGAGCTGTTTTTT.

The sample holds a few counts of this clone. The chain links TRBV11-2 to TRBJ2-4; perhaps TRBD1 as D (6 bases). Per the germline V gene, CDR1 is SGHAT and CDR2 is FQNNGV. With 4 bases removed from V and 7 bases from J, the gap between germline ends came to 14 bases. This CDR3 comprises 14 residues. In nucleotides, the CDR3 is TGTGCCAGCAGCTCGACGCCAGGGGAGAACATTCAGTACTTC. It encodes CASSSTPGENIQYF.

J is TRBJ2-7 and V is TRBV7-6; maybe TRBD1 (6 bases). Germline V gene lookup returns CDR1 SGHVS and CDR2 FNYEAQ. V was trimmed by 5 bases and J by 0 bases, leaving 23 bases between them. The CDR3 sequence is 18 residues long. The CDR3 protein is CASSQRGTVGRSSYEQYF. The CDR3 DNA sequence: TGTGCCAGCAGCCAGAGGGGGACCGTCGGTAGGAGCTCCTACGAGCAGTACTTC. Looking up the rest from reference TRBV7-6 and TRBJ2-7 gives the full variable domain: GAGVSQSPRYKVTKRGQDVALRCDPISGHVSLYWYRQALGQGPEFLTYFNYEAQQDKSGLPNDRFSAERPEGSISTLTIQRTEQRDSAMYRCASSQRGTVGRSSYEQYFGPGTRLTVT.

The chain links TRBV19 to TRBJ2-1; 7 nucleotides match TRBD1. Germline values: CDR1 LNHDA, CDR2 SQIVND (reference sequence). The J segment lost 7 bases and the V segment lost 5 bases, leaving 8 bases of the junction unmatched. This CDR3 spans 14 amino acids. The CDR3 nucleotides are TGTGCCAGTAGTTCCGACAGGGTTTTGAATGAGCAGTTCTTC. This encodes CASSSDRVLNEQFF.

The chain recombines TRBV18 with TRBJ1-1; TRBD1 aligns across 8 bases. V lost 5 bases to trimming and J lost 4 bases; unmatched junction nucleotides: 9. CDR3 length: 15 amino acids. Looked up from germline, CDR1 is KGHSH and CDR2 is LQKENI. The CDR3 loop is CASSSSDRVGTEAFF. The CDR3 DNA reads TGTGCCAGCTCATCTTCGGACAGGGTGGGCACTGAAGCTTTCTTT.

J is TRBJ2-1 and V is TRBV5-1, with 7 bases matching TRBD1. CDR1 is SGHRS, CDR2 YFSETQ, per germline. Trimming removed 0 bases from V and 4 bases from J; junction bases left unmatched: 7. The CDR3 is 16 residues long. The CDR3 bases are TGCGCCAGCAGCTTGGGAAGGGGGCCTGGGTACAATGAGCAGTTCTTC. Protein sequence: CASSLGRGPGYNEQFF.

This clone was seen only a few times. The chain couples TRBV3-1 (or the pseudogene TRBV3-2) to TRBJ1-3; TRBD1 aligns across 8 bases. The CDR3 extends over 14 amino acids. J was trimmed by 7 bases and V by 3 bases; bases with no gene match: 5. Looked up from germline, CDR1 is LGHDT and CDR2 is YNNKEL (reference sequence). CDR3 bases: TGTGCCAGCAGCCACGGACAGGGTAGGAACACCATATATTTT. Its protein product is CASSHGQGRNTIYF.

The rearrangement joins TRBV28 to TRBJ1-6; D is possibly TRBD1 (6 bases). Germline V lookup: CDR1 MDHEN, CDR2 SYDVKM. V was cut by 5 bases and J by 13 bases, with 21 bases left in between. The CDR3 is 15 residues long. DNA of the CDR3: TGTGCCAGCAGTATCATGACAGGCGGATTGGGTCCCCTCCACTTT. The encoded protein is CASSIMTGGLGPLHF. Supplemented by reference TRBV28 and TRBJ1-6, the full variable domain reads DVKVTQSSRYLVKRTGEKVFLECVQDMDHENMFWYRQDPGLGLRLIYFSYDVKMKEKGDIPEGYSVSREKKERFSLILESASTNQTSMYLCASSIMTGGLGPLHFGNGTRLTVT.

V is TRBV30 and J is TRBJ1-2; tentatively, D is TRBD1 (5 bases). V shed 0 bases and J shed 2 bases, with 10 bases lying between them. The CDR3 length is 14 residues. The germline V gene encodes CDR1 GTSNPN and CDR2 SVGIG (reference sequence). The CDR3 DNA reads TGTGCCTGGAGTGTAAAGGGGCCGAACTATGGCTACACCTTC. Translation gives CAWSVKGPNYGYTF.